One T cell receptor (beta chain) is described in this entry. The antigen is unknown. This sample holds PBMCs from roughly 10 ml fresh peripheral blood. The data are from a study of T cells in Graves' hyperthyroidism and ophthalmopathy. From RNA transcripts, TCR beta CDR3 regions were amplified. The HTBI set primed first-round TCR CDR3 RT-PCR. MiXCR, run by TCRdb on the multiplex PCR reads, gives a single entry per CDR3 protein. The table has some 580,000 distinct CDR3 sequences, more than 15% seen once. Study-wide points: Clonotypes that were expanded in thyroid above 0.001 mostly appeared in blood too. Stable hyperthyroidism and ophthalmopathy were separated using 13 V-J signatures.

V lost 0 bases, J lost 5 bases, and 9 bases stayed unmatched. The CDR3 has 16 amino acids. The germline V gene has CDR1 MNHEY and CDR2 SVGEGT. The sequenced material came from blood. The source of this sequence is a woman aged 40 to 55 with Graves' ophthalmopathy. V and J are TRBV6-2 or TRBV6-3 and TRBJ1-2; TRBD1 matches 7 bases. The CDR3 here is CASSYSRPQGPYGYTF. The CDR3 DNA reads TGTGCCAGCAGTTACTCCCGCCCACAGGGGCCTTATGGCTACACCTTC.